The 8 T cell receptor beta chains given below trace back to one sample, sequenced in a study of blood T cell repertoires in COVID-19. Sequenced by immunoSEQ multiplex PCR; TCRdb stores in-frame clones only, minus some. Of roughly 120,000 clones listed, roughly 80% were seen once; the top ten hold more than 10%. Input material: peripheral blood. Source of these receptors: a woman aged 55-69 years with acute or convalescent COVID-19.

The chain joins TRBV6-5 to TRBJ1-1; D is possibly TRBD1 (6 bases). Germline CDR1 MNHEY, CDR2 SVGAGI. The CDR3 length is 13 residues. Trimming cost V 2 bases and J 7 bases, with 11 bases left between them. CDR3 in DNA: TGTGCCAGCAGTTACACTAGGGGGAGTGAAGCTTTCTTT. As protein: CASSYTRGSEAFF.

This sequence joins TRBV7-3 and TRBJ1-2; D call uncertain. The CDR3 consists of 15 residues. V was cut by 5 bases and J by 0 bases, with 13 bases left in between. From germline, CDR1 is SGHTA and CDR2 FQGTGA. CDR3 coding DNA: TGTGCCAGCAGCCCCCAAGTAGGAGCTAACTATGGCTACACCTTC. Protein product: CASSPQVGANYGYTF.

This chain uses TRBV12-3 or TRBV12-4 with TRBJ1-5; D is uncertain. Trimming took off 9 bases at V and 7 bases at J, with 16 bases between the two ends. The CDR3 has 13 residues. DNA for the CDR3: TGTGCCAGTCAGGAGGATCTATGGCAGCCCCAGCATTTT. Translated: CASQEDLWQPQHF.

The gene calls are TRBV5-1 and TRBJ2-3, with 9 bases identical to TRBD2. Germline V gives CDR1 SGHRS, CDR2 YFSETQ. Trimming cost V 2 bases and J 6 bases; bases outside gene matches: 4. There are 14 residues in the CDR3. The CDR3 coding sequence is TGCGCCAGCAGCTTTAACCTAGCGGGGGATACGCAGTATTTT. It specifies CASSFNLAGDTQYF.

The chain couples TRBV3-1 (or the pseudogene TRBV3-2) to TRBJ1-1; 7 nucleotides align to TRBD1. The CDR3 spans 14 residues. CDR1 is LGHDT and CDR2 is YNNKEL in the germline V gene (reference sequence). After removal of 3 bases from V and 4 bases from J, the junction contained 5 bases not matched to a gene. CDR3 region: CASSHGQAGTEAFF. As DNA, the CDR3 is TGTGCCAGCAGCCACGGACAGGCGGGCACTGAAGCTTTCTTT.

This clone has a handful of counts. The chain uses TRBV27 and TRBJ1-5, with 7 bases matching TRBD1. CDR1 and CDR2 from the germline V gene are MNHEY and SMNVEV (reference sequence). This CDR3 comprises 14 residues. The junction had 5 bases not matched to a gene; V was cut back by 6 bases and J by 3 bases. CDR3 region: CASSATGNNQPQHF. The CDR3 DNA is TGTGCCAGCAGCGCGACAGGGAACAATCAGCCCCAGCATTTT.

This clone showed up just a few times. The chain uses TRBV18 and TRBJ2-2; D remains ambiguous. The CDR3 runs to 15 residues. The V end lost 4 bases, the J end lost 2 bases, and 11 bases lay between the germline ends. CDR1 is KGHSH, CDR2 LQKENI, per germline. CDR3 nucleotide sequence: TGTGCCAGCTCACTGGGCTCTACTAACACCGGGGAGCTGTTTTTT. Protein: CASSLGSTNTGELFF.

This chain connects TRBV6-1 to TRBJ1-1; 10 nucleotides align to TRBD1. CDR3 size: 15 residues. Germline values: CDR1 MNHNS, CDR2 SASEGT. Losses at the gene ends were 6 bases for V and 4 bases for J; bases not matched to a gene: 8. This chain's CDR3 is CASSHPGTGATEAFF. DNA for the CDR3: TGTGCCAGCAGCCACCCGGGGACAGGGGCCACTGAAGCTTTCTTT.